These 20 T cell receptor beta chains share one sample of origin, sequenced in a study of blood T cell repertoires in COVID-19. Profiling relied on immunoSEQ multiplex PCR, and the TCRdb table lists in-frame clones only, not all of them. The table lists tens of thousands of clones, 80% to 90% of them singletons. Sequencing was done on a sample of peripheral blood. These receptors were obtained from a woman aged 60-70 years with COVID-19, enrolled during active disease.

The rearrangement joins TRBV4-2 to TRBJ1-2, with D perhaps TRBD1 (5 bases). The CDR3 totals 14 residues. Germline V gene lookup returns CDR1 LGHNA and CDR2 YNFKEQ. V gave up 5 bases and J gave up 3 bases, with 13 bases separating them. CDR3 sequence: CASSTRDGDYGYTF. CDR3 DNA sequence: TGTGCCAGCAGCACGCGGGACGGAGACTATGGCTACACCTTC.

V is TRBV9 and J is TRBJ1-4; the match to TRBD1 covers 10 bases. Germline V CDR1 and CDR2: SGDLS, YYNGEE. The CDR3 contains 16 residues. Trimming removed 4 bases from V and 5 bases from J; junction bases left unmatched: 8. In DNA, the CDR3 is TGTGCCAGCAGCCCGCCGGGACAGGGGACCAATGAAAAACTGTTTTTT. The encoded protein is CASSPPGQGTNEKLFF.

The chain uses TRBV11-3 and TRBJ2-5, with 8 bases fitting TRBD2. The CDR3 has 17 amino acids. V shed 4 bases, J shed 5 bases, and the junction held 15 bases outside the gene matches. Germline V gene lookup returns CDR1 SGHNT and CDR2 YENEEA. The CDR3 bases are TGTGCCAGCAGCTCCCTCGGGGGGGCCCAGGCTCTGGAGACCCAGTACTTC. Translating it yields CASSSLGGAQALETQYF.

This rearrangement joins TRBV30 to TRBJ2-7; 7 bases map to TRBD1. The CDR3 is 17 residues long. CDR1 and CDR2 (germline): GTSNPN, SVGIG (reference sequence). The CDR3: CVFHPPATGNFSYEQYF. The CDR3 region has the DNA TGTGTCTTCCATCCCCCGGCGACAGGGAACTTCTCCTACGAGCAGTACTTC.

V and J are TRBV27 and TRBJ2-5; TRBD2 is a possible D gene (5 bases). CDR1 and CDR2 (germline): MNHEY, SMNVEV (reference sequence). Trimming pared 2 bases from V and 4 bases from J, leaving 14 bases between. This CDR3 is built from 15 residues. The CDR3 region is CASSLERTPIETQYF. The CDR3 DNA is TGTGCCAGCAGTTTAGAGCGGACTCCGATAGAGACCCAGTACTTC.

The chain employs TRBV9 and TRBJ1-6; D is ambiguous. V was cut by 1 base and J by 2 bases, with 4 bases left in between. There are 14 residues in the CDR3. The germline CDR1 and CDR2 sequences are SGDLS and YYNGEE. CDR3 nucleotide sequence: TGTGCCAGCAGCGTAAGCACCTATAATTCACCCCTCCACTTT. Protein sequence: CASSVSTYNSPLHF.

The chain couples TRBV5-5 to TRBJ2-7; TRBD1 matches at 9 bases. Trimming at V came to 4 bases and at J to 5 bases, leaving 13 bases not matched to a gene. Germline V lookup: CDR1 SGHKS, CDR2 YYEKEE (reference sequence). The CDR3 extends over 16 amino acids. The CDR3 here is CASSAIPGQGLHEQYF. The DNA for the CDR3 is TGTGCCAGCAGCGCAATCCCGGGACAGGGTCTACACGAGCAGTACTTC.

The chain links TRBV7-3 to TRBJ1-1, with 7 nucleotides matching TRBD1. CDR1 is SGHTA and CDR2 is FQGTGA in the germline V gene. Trimming took 2 bases from V and 1 from J; bases not matched to a gene: 7. This CDR3 is built from 16 residues. The CDR3 here is CASSLSPGTANTEAFF. The CDR3 DNA is TGTGCCAGCAGCTTATCCCCAGGGACAGCGAACACTGAAGCTTTCTTT.

The V and J genes are TRBV4-3 and TRBJ1-4, with TRBD1 identical over 9 bases. The CDR3 totals 16 residues. J gave up 2 bases and V 4 bases, and 5 bases lay outside the gene matches. Germline-derived CDR1 and CDR2 are LGHNA and YSLEER. The CDR3 DNA reads TGCGCCAGCAGCCGGAGCGGACAGGGGACTAATGAAAAACTGTTTTTT. Amino acid sequence: CASSRSGQGTNEKLFF.

This clone has a single count. The V and J genes are TRBV6-2 or TRBV6-3 and TRBJ2-1, with 11 nucleotides matching TRBD2. The CDR3 runs 16 residues. Losses at the gene ends were 5 bases for V and 9 bases for J; bases not matched to a gene: 12. The germline gives CDR1 MNHEY, CDR2 SVGEGT. CDR3 sequence (DNA): TGTGCCAGCAGTCAAGAGACTAGCGGGGAGGCGTGTGAGCAGTTCTTC. This translates into CASSQETSGEACEQFF.

In this sample, this clone turned up a few times. The chain uses TRBV5-1 and TRBJ1-1; D is uncertain. Per germline, CDR1 SGHRS and CDR2 YFSETQ. CDR3 length: 14 residues. With 0 bases removed from V and 3 bases from J, the gap between germline ends came to 9 bases. In nucleotides, the CDR3 is TGCGCCAGCAGCTTGGCAGGCTCCTACACTGAAGCTTTCTTT. Amino acids: CASSLAGSYTEAFF.

The chain joins TRBV19 to TRBJ2-1, with D perhaps matching TRBD2 (6 bases). Deletions cut 7 bases from V and 2 bases from J, with 15 bases between. From germline, CDR1 is LNHDA and CDR2 SQIVND (reference sequence). The CDR3 spans 15 residues. CDR3: CASTHTGGTYNEQFF. The CDR3 DNA follows: TGTGCCAGTACCCACACCGGGGGTACCTACAATGAGCAGTTCTTC.

This clone was counted once. The rearrangement uses TRBV15 and TRBJ2-4; no clear D. The CDR3 covers 15 residues. The V gene's germline CDR1 is LNHNV and CDR2 YYDKDF (reference sequence). The V gene lost 0 bases and the J gene lost 8 bases, with 14 bases spanning the gap. CDR3 loop: CATSRDSRQWDIQYF. DNA for the CDR3: TGTGCCACCAGCAGAGATTCCAGGCAGTGGGACATTCAGTACTTC.

This clone has just a few counts. The chain carries TRBV10-1 and TRBJ2-7; TRBD1 aligns across 8 bases. Looked up from germline, CDR1 is WNHNN and CDR2 is SYGVQD (reference sequence). J lost 9 bases, V lost 0 bases, and 4 bases had no gene match. The CDR3 is 13 amino acids. The CDR3 protein is CASSESRGPLQYF. The CDR3 DNA reads TGCGCCAGCAGTGAGTCCAGGGGGCCTCTGCAGTACTTC.

The chain uses TRBV6-5 and TRBJ2-7; D unresolved. The CDR3 sequence is 15 residues long. Trimming took off 4 bases at V and 6 bases at J, with 19 bases between the two ends. Per germline, CDR1 MNHEY and CDR2 SVGAGI. CDR3 sequence reads: CASSFFSSSPGEQYF. The DNA of the CDR3 is TGTGCCAGCAGTTTCTTCTCGTCAAGTCCAGGCGAGCAGTACTTC.

The V gene is TRBV5-4, the J gene TRBJ2-3, with D possibly being TRBD1 (5 bases). Germline values: CDR1 SGHNT, CDR2 YYREEE (reference sequence). The CDR3 is 14 amino acids. V lost 3 bases and J 8 bases, leaving 16 bases between the germline ends. The CDR3 spells CASSSNDGAFTQYF. The CDR3 DNA is TGTGCCAGCAGCTCCAACGATGGGGCCTTTACGCAGTATTTT.

V is TRBV19 and J is TRBJ1-1; 8 bases line up with TRBD1. The CDR3 loop spans 16 amino acids. The germline V gene encodes CDR1 LNHDA and CDR2 SQIVND (reference sequence). Trimming removed 3 bases from V and 4 bases from J; junction bases left unmatched: 10. In nucleotides, the CDR3 is TGTGCCAGTAGTATCCCAACAGGGGGGGGGAGCACTGAAGCTTTCTTT. Its translation: CASSIPTGGGSTEAFF.

This chain uses TRBV9 with TRBJ2-7, with 8 bases aligning to TRBD2. The CDR3 runs 16 residues. V was clipped by 0 bases and J by 6 bases; unmatched bases: 11. Per the germline V gene, CDR1 is SGDLS and CDR2 is YYNGEE. The CDR3 loop is CASSVGGRAGASEQYF. The CDR3 region has the DNA TGTGCCAGCAGCGTAGGAGGACGAGCGGGAGCGTCCGAGCAGTACTTC.

V is TRBV27 and J is TRBJ1-1; D is undetermined. Germline V gives CDR1 MNHEY, CDR2 SMNVEV (reference sequence). This CDR3 comprises 13 residues. V lost 3 bases and J lost 6, with 11 bases in between. CDR3 protein: CASSFLRAAEAFF. In nucleotides, the CDR3 is TGTGCCAGCAGTTTTCTGAGGGCCGCTGAAGCTTTCTTT.

This chain joins TRBV12-3 or TRBV12-4 and TRBJ2-3; possible D gene TRBD1, 5 bases. Deletions cut 5 bases from V and 2 bases from J, with 8 bases between. This CDR3 has 13 residues. The CDR3 nucleotides read TGTGCCAGCAGTAAAGGGGCCACAGATACGCAGTATTTT. Translated: CASSKGATDTQYF.